These T cell receptor beta chains were read from a single sample in a study of control samples from healthy donors and cancer patients. Repertoires were generated with immunoSEQ multiplex PCR, while TCRdb's copy carries only in-frame clones and drops some. The sample carries tens of thousands of clones, about nine tenths recorded once. Sequencing input: blood. All receptors derive from a woman younger than 30 in good health. CDR3s include the opening cysteine and the closing phenylalanine or tryptophan. The D gene is left open where the match is weak. Not every row has a clone size; where given, it reads once, few, many or a size class.

d_gene	abundance	len	v_gene	j_gene	CDR3nt	CDR3aa
.	.	12	TRBV2	TRBJ1-1	TGTGCCAGCAGTGCTACGGGGAATGAAGCTTTCTTT	CASSATGNEAFF
TRBD2	.	16	TRBV3-1/TRBV3-2	TRBJ2-3	TGTGCCAGCAGCCCTCTTAGCGGGGGTGCCACAGATACGCAGTATTTT	CASSPLSGGATDTQYF
.	.	14	TRBV7-2	TRBJ1-2	TGTGCCAGCAGCTCGCCCCCGGTCATCTATGGCTACACCTTC	CASSSPPVIYGYTF
TRBD1	.	15	TRBV11-3	TRBJ2-5	TGTGCCAGCAGCTTGGGGACAGGGTTGTTGGAGACCCAGTACTTC	CASSLGTGLLETQYF
TRBD1	.	16	TRBV11-2	TRBJ2-5	TGTGCCAGCAGCTTAATGTGGACAGGGGGCCAAGAGACCCAGTACTTC	CASSLMWTGGQETQYF
TRBD1	.	15	TRBV10-1	TRBJ1-4	TGCGCCAGCAGTGCAGGGGGCCGTGGAGATGAAAAACTGTTTTTT	CASSAGGRGDEKLFF
.	.	12	TRBV29-1	TRBJ2-7	TGCAGCGTCGGGACTCCCGCGGCGGAGCAGTACTTC	CSVGTPAAEQYF
TRBD2	.	16	TRBV5-6	TRBJ2-1	TGTGCCAGCAGCCAGTATGTAGCGGGGGCCTACAATGAGCAGTTCTTC	CASSQYVAGAYNEQFF
.	.	13	TRBV5-1	TRBJ2-5	TGCGCCAGCAGGGTATACGGGACAGAGACCCAGTACTTC	CASRVYGTETQYF
TRBD1	.	15	TRBV9	TRBJ1-4	TGTGCCAGCAGCCTATCGGGACAGGGAGGGGAAAAACTGTTTTTT	CASSLSGQGGEKLFF
.	.	12	TRBV2	TRBJ1-2	TGTGCCAGCAGTGTATCGGGCTATGGCTACACCTTC	CASSVSGYGYTF
.	.	18	TRBV18	TRBJ1-4	.	CASSYLRRREGGDEKLFF
TRBD1	.	16	TRBV2	TRBJ1-1	TGTGCCAGCAACTACAGGGGGCTTGAGGTAAACACTGAAGCTTTCTTT	CASNYRGLEVNTEAFF
TRBD2	.	16	TRBV7-6	TRBJ2-3	TGTGCCAGCAGCCAACTAGCGGGGGGCAGCACAGATACGCAGTATTTT	CASSQLAGGSTDTQYF
TRBD1	.	15	TRBV7-6	TRBJ2-2	TGTGCCAGCAGCACCCGGGACAGAGACACCGGGGAGCTGTTTTTT	CASSTRDRDTGELFF
TRBD2	.	14	TRBV2	TRBJ2-3	TGTGCCAGCAGACGGGGGGGGAGAGAAGATACGCAGTATTTT	CASRRGGREDTQYF
.	once	17	TRBV18	TRBJ2-7	TGTGCCAGCTCCCATGAGAAGACGGGGGCATCACAGAGGGAGCAGTACTTC	CASSHEKTGASQREQYF
.	.	11	TRBV6-5	TRBJ1-2	TGTGCCACCCTGGGTAACTATGGCTACACCTTC	CATLGNYGYTF
TRBD2	.	13	TRBV13	TRBJ2-1	TGTGCCAGCAGTCTAGCGGGGGGGCGAGAGCAGTTCTTC	CASSLAGGREQFF
TRBD1	.	13	TRBV7-9	TRBJ1-1	TGTGCCAGCAGCCGGGACAGGAACACTGAAGCTTTCTTT	CASSRDRNTEAFF
.	.	15	TRBV19	TRBJ1-5	TGTGCCAGTCGCGGGGGGGCAATTAACAATCAGCCCCAGCATTTT	CASRGGAINNQPQHF